One sample yielded the 15 T cell receptor beta chains listed below, sequenced in a study of OX40 agonist ivuxolimab in advanced cancers. The method behind the library was the immunoSEQ multiplex PCR assay. TCRdb's version of the immuneACCESS table is confined to in-frame rearrangements and falls short of the full clone set. An unresolved V gene accounts for under half of the shortfall where checked; the remainder is of unknown origin. The sample table lists 8,000 to 10,000 clones, approximately 88% of them with a count of one. The ten largest clonotypes hold 9.5% to 15% of the sample. Sample: CD4+ or CD8+ T cells sorted from blood, taken in a trial of the OX40 agonist ivuxolimab. Source of these receptors: an adult with an advanced solid tumor such as melanoma, head and neck, liver or kidney cancer.

V gene TRBV11-2 combines with J gene TRBJ2-1; TRBD2 is a possible D gene (5 bases). Germline V gene sequence: CDR1 SGHAT, CDR2 FQNNGV. V shed 2 bases and J shed 0 bases, with 8 bases lying between them. The CDR3 runs 15 residues. For the CDR3, the DNA is TGTGCCAGCAGCTTAAGACTAAGCTCCTACAATGAGCAGTTCTTC. This codes for CASSLRLSSYNEQFF.

The chain recombines TRBV18 with TRBJ2-3; 11 bases align to TRBD2. V shed 4 bases, J shed 6 bases, and the junction held 3 bases outside the gene matches. Germline V lookup: CDR1 KGHSH, CDR2 LQKENI. The CDR3 is 14 amino acids. CDR3: CASSRSGRGDTQYF. As DNA, the CDR3 is TGTGCCAGCTCACGTAGCGGGAGGGGCGATACGCAGTATTTT.

V usage is TRBV5-1 and J usage is TRBJ2-7; weak D call: TRBD2 (5 bases). CDR1 and CDR2 (germline): SGHRS, YFSETQ. The V gene lost 1 base and the J gene lost 1 base, with 9 bases spanning the gap. The CDR3 runs to 14 residues. CDR3 in DNA: TGCGCCAGCAGCTTGTCGGGAACGTCCTACGAGCAGTACTTC. Protein: CASSLSGTSYEQYF.

The chain has TRBV6-5 and TRBJ2-1; 11 nucleotides match TRBD2. The CDR3 has 15 amino acids. CDR1 is MNHEY, CDR2 SVGAGI, per germline. V dropped 0 bases and J dropped 10; count of bases not matched to a gene: 5. The CDR3 DNA reads TGTGCCAGCAGTTACTCGTTGCTAGCGGGAGGAGAGCAGTTCTTC. This gives the protein CASSYSLLAGGEQFF.

The rearrangement joins TRBV18 to TRBJ2-2; D not resolved. V lost 3 bases to trimming and J lost 3 bases, with 8 bases between them. Per germline, CDR1 KGHSH and CDR2 LQKENI. This CDR3 is 14 amino acids long. In DNA form, the CDR3 reads TGTGCCAGCTCACCGTTAACGGACACCGGGGAGCTGTTTTTT. Encoded protein: CASSPLTDTGELFF.

V usage is TRBV7-9 and J usage is TRBJ1-3; D unclear. The V end was cut by 5 bases, the J end by 0 bases, with 11 bases between. The CDR3 length is 15 residues. The germline gives CDR1 SEHNR, CDR2 FQNEAQ (reference sequence). The CDR3 nucleotides read TGTGCCAGCAGCCCGAGCTCGAGCTCTGGAAACACCATATATTTT. This translates into CASSPSSSSGNTIYF.

This clone was seen once. The rearrangement joins TRBV15 to TRBJ2-1, with a possible D match to TRBD2 (6 bases). V was clipped by 0 bases and J by 3 bases, with 12 bases between them. The CDR3 runs 16 residues. Germline values: CDR1 LNHNV, CDR2 YYDKDF (reference sequence). The CDR3 spells CATSRDRRDLYNEQFF. CDR3 nucleotide sequence: TGTGCCACCAGCAGAGATCGGCGGGACCTCTACAATGAGCAGTTCTTC.

The chain is built from TRBV2 and TRBJ2-1, with 8 bases aligning to TRBD1. CDR1 is SNHLY and CDR2 is FYNNEI in the germline V gene. The CDR3 covers 18 residues. V was pared by 6 bases and J by 5 bases, with 18 bases of the junction left unmatched. This CDR3 is CASRPDYPQGQGNNEQFF. The DNA of the CDR3 is TGTGCCAGCAGACCAGATTACCCCCAAGGACAGGGAAACAATGAGCAGTTCTTC.

The CDR3 here is CASTLDRWGTDTQYF. The CDR3 DNA follows: TGTGCCAGCACGTTGGACAGGTGGGGCACAGATACGCAGTATTTT. This rearrangement joins TRBV2 to TRBJ2-3; 7 bases map to TRBD1. The CDR3 has 15 residues. Germline V CDR1 and CDR2: SNHLY, FYNNEI. The junction had 8 bases not matched to a gene; V was cut back by 7 bases and J by 1 base.

The CDR3 is CASSLERSKDTQYF. CDR3 nucleotide sequence: TGCGCCAGCAGCTTGGAGCGGAGTAAGGATACGCAGTATTTT. V gene TRBV5-1 combines with J gene TRBJ2-3, with TRBD2 as a possible D gene (5 bases). Trimming removed 0 bases at V and 6 bases at J, with 11 bases between. CDR3 size: 14 residues. Germline V gene lookup returns CDR1 SGHRS and CDR2 YFSETQ.

This rearrangement joins TRBV7-3 to TRBJ2-2; possibly TRBD2 for D (6 bases). Germline V gene lookup returns CDR1 SGHTA and CDR2 FQGTGA. The CDR3 runs to 17 residues. Trimming shortened V by 1 base and J by 0 bases, and 12 bases separated the two germline ends. The DNA for the CDR3 is TGTGCCAGCAGCTTAATGGGCGCTAGCGCGAACACCGGGGAGCTGTTTTTT. It encodes CASSLMGASANTGELFF.

The J gene is TRBJ1-2, the V gene TRBV25-1; possibly TRBD1 for D (5 bases). CDR1 and CDR2 from the germline V gene are MGHDK and SYGVNS. The CDR3 covers 13 residues. Trimming stripped 3 bases from V and 8 bases from J, with 13 bases between. The CDR3: CASSEGGGVGYTF. The CDR3 nucleotides are TGTGCCAGCAGTGAGGGTGGGGGGGTCGGCTACACCTTC.

The J gene is TRBJ1-1, the V gene TRBV7-9, with a tentative D call TRBD1 (6 bases). Trimming cost V 1 base and J 1 base, with 13 bases left between them. From germline, CDR1 is SEHNR and CDR2 FQNEAQ (reference sequence). CDR3 size: 16 residues. This CDR3 is CASSLGPLGQNTEAFF. CDR3 in DNA: TGTGCCAGCAGCTTAGGGCCCCTGGGACAGAACACTGAAGCTTTCTTT.

The chain links TRBV5-5 to TRBJ2-1; possibly TRBD2 for D (9 bases). Germline CDR1 and CDR2: SGHKS and YYEKEE (reference sequence). The CDR3 runs to 19 residues. V lost 4 bases and J lost 1, with 24 bases in between. CDR3 nucleotide sequence: TGTGCCAGCAGCCCGGGACTAGCCCGAACAGGGGGATCCTACAATGAGCAGTTCTTC. Its protein is CASSPGLARTGGSYNEQFF. Variable domain in full (rest from reference TRBV5-5 and TRBJ2-1): DAGVTQSPTHLIKTRGQQVTLRCSPISGHKSVSWYQQVLGQGPQFIFQYYEKEERGRGNFPDRFSARQFPNYSSELNVNALLLGDSALYLCASSPGLARTGGSYNEQFFGPGTRLTVL.

This clone was recorded only once. The chain uses TRBV5-1 and TRBJ2-3; 7 nucleotides line up with TRBD1. V dropped 1 base and J dropped 0; count of bases not matched to a gene: 2. The CDR3 runs 15 residues. CDR1 is SGHRS, CDR2 YFSETQ, per germline. CDR3 DNA: TGCGCCAGCAGCTTGCCGGGACAGAGCACAGATACGCAGTATTTT. This codes for CASSLPGQSTDTQYF.